The 19 T cell receptor beta chains below come from one sample, sequenced in a study of monozygotic twins with inflammatory bowel disease. TCRdb reworked the 5' RACE reads into one entry per CDR3 protein, no DNA. The table lists about 300,000 distinct CDR3 sequences. The material sequenced was blood. These receptors were obtained from a human donor with ulcerative colitis or Crohn's disease, or a healthy co-twin of an affected twin (not recorded which).

The chain has TRBV13 and TRBJ2-2. This CDR3 has 15 amino acids. The germline CDR1 and CDR2 sequences are PRHDT and FYEKMQ (reference sequence). The CDR3 loop is CASSLDEANTGELFF. The entire variable domain, with the rest obtained from reference TRBV13 and TRBJ2-2, is as follows: AAGVIQSPRHLIKEKRETATLKCYPIPRHDTVYWYQQGPGQDPQFLISFYEKMQSDKGSIPDRFSAQQFSDYHSELNMSSLELGDSALYFCASSLDEANTGELFFGEGSRLTVL.

The rearrangement uses TRBV19 and TRBJ2-7; the D call of TRBD2 rests on TCRdb alone, since no DNA is present to check it. Germline assignment: CDR1 LNHDA and CDR2 SQIVND (reference sequence). The CDR3 is 16 amino acids. The CDR3 is CASSSRTSGTSYEQYF.

The chain is built from TRBV5-1 and TRBJ2-3; the D call from TCRdb, TRBD2, cannot be confirmed without DNA. This CDR3 region has 14 residues. From germline, CDR1 is SGHRS and CDR2 YFSETQ. CDR3 loop: CASSLEGGSDTQYF.

This chain uses TRBV12-3 or TRBV12-4 with TRBJ1-6. CDR3 length: 15 residues. CDR3 sequence: CASSLGPGPGSPLHF.

The chain couples TRBV24-1 to TRBJ2-3; TCRdb names TRBD1, which stays unverified in the absence of DNA. Germline V gene sequence: CDR1 KGHDR, CDR2 SFDVKD. The CDR3 spans 16 residues. The CDR3 spells CATSEGGQGGPDTQYF.

The CDR3 loop is CASSDARTSAYEQYF. The chain has TRBV25-1 and TRBJ2-7; TCRdb names TRBD2, which stays unverified in the absence of DNA. Germline V lookup: CDR1 MGHDK, CDR2 SYGVNS. The CDR3 has 15 amino acids.

This chain connects TRBV6-2 or TRBV6-3 to TRBJ2-1; with no DNA, the TCRdb D assignment of TRBD1 cannot be verified. In germline, CDR1 is MNHEY, CDR2 SVGEGT. CDR3 length: 13 amino acids. CDR3 region: CASSPTGENEQFF.

The V and J genes are TRBV9 and TRBJ2-5; the D gene TCRdb calls, TRBD1, cannot be checked with no DNA. The CDR3 length is 15 residues. Germline CDR1 reads SGDLS; CDR2 reads YYNGEE. The CDR3 sequence: CASSVAPGGEETQYF.

According to its frequency, this clonotype is medium-sized. Here the CDR3 reads CASSFRENTEAFF. The chain joins TRBV5-1 to TRBJ1-1; TCRdb names TRBD1, which stays unverified in the absence of DNA. The CDR3 spans 13 residues. Germline values: CDR1 SGHRS, CDR2 YFSETQ.

The V and J genes are TRBV6-1 and TRBJ2-1; TCRdb indicates TRBD2, and absent DNA this call remains unverified. From germline, CDR1 is MNHNS and CDR2 SASEGT. The CDR3 has 16 amino acids. CDR3 sequence reads: CASMDQERGGLGEQFF.

The chain has TRBV3-1 and TRBJ2-7; TCRdb's assignment of TRBD1 cannot be checked, as there is no DNA. Germline CDR1 and CDR2: LGHDT and YNNKEL (reference sequence). This CDR3 contains 15 residues. This chain's CDR3 is CASSRPGTGGYEQYF.

The chain employs TRBV7-2 and TRBJ2-1. CDR1 is SGHTA, CDR2 FQGNSA, per germline. The CDR3 has 15 amino acids. CDR3 residues: CASSSKVGSYNEQFF.

The V gene is TRBV7-2, the J gene TRBJ2-3; TCRdb reports TRBD2, a call that lacks DNA to check it against. This CDR3 comprises 15 residues. CDR1 and CDR2 (germline): SGHTA, FQGNSA. This CDR3 is CASSPEGLGPDTQYF.

This chain joins TRBV5-1 and TRBJ1-1; TCRdb gives TRBD1 as the D gene, but with no DNA this cannot be confirmed. The CDR3 is made up of 15 amino acids. In germline, CDR1 is SGHRS, CDR2 YFSETQ. The CDR3 region is CASSLARGAGTEAFF.

This chain connects TRBV20-1 to TRBJ1-6. The CDR3 spans 15 residues. Germline CDR1 DFQATT, CDR2 SNEGSKA (reference sequence). CDR3 residues: CSATDRSSYNSPLHF.

The rearrangement links TRBV10-2 to TRBJ2-7; TCRdb outputs TRBD2, but without DNA this stays unchecked. The germline CDR1 and CDR2 sequences are WSHSY and SAAADI. The CDR3 sequence is 15 residues long. This CDR3 is CASSGLAGVAYEQYF.

V usage is TRBV12-3 or TRBV12-4 and J usage is TRBJ1-1; checking the TCRdb D call of TRBD1 is not possible without DNA. The CDR3 extends over 14 amino acids. The CDR3 region is CASTLQGEDTEAFF.

V and J are TRBV3-1 and TRBJ1-5. Germline V gene data show CDR1 as LGHDT and CDR2 as YNNKEL (reference sequence). The CDR3 loop spans 14 amino acids. The CDR3 sequence is CASSQDPSLQPQHF.

The V call is TRBV2, the J call TRBJ2-2; the D gene TCRdb calls, TRBD1, cannot be checked with no DNA. This CDR3 spans 14 amino acids. Germline V gene data show CDR1 as SNHLY and CDR2 as FYNNEI. This CDR3 is CASKGTTGTGELFF.